The next 7 T cell receptor beta chains were all read from a single sample in a study of blood T cells in healthy people across ages. Through a sample-barcoded 5' primer and a J-beta primer mix, a second PCR was run for roughly 6 to 12 cycles. Each CDR3 protein gets one entry after TCRdb re-called the 5' RACE reads with MiXCR. The table shows 800,000 or so distinct CDR3 sequences, with roughly 60% occurring only once. The sequenced sample consisted of blood. These receptors all come from a man younger than 45 in good health.

The chain joins TRBV6-2 or TRBV6-3 to TRBJ2-3; no reliable D call. Germline CDR1 and CDR2: MNHEY and SVGEGT. The CDR3 totals 15 residues. The V and J ends lost 2 bases and 8 bases respectively, with 17 bases between them. In DNA, the CDR3 is TGTGCCAGCAGTTACGATCAGGTCGGCAAGGGTACGCAGTATTTT. It yields the protein CASSYDQVGKGTQYF.

The chain combines TRBV18 with TRBJ2-1; 11 nucleotides match TRBD1. The junction had 4 bases not matched to a gene; V was cut back by 0 bases and J by 6 bases. Germline CDR1 and CDR2: KGHSH and LQKENI. There are 16 residues in the CDR3. The CDR3 coding sequence is TGTGCCAGCTCACCACCGGCCGGGACAGGGGGCAATGAGCAGTTCTTC. Translation: CASSPPAGTGGNEQFF.

The chain links TRBV20-1 to TRBJ2-5; D is perhaps TRBD2 (6 bases). The CDR3 extends over 14 amino acids. The germline gives CDR1 DFQATT, CDR2 SNEGSKA (reference sequence). Trimming left V 0 bases short and J 4 bases short, with 12 bases between. The CDR3 here is CSARDPGGGETQYF. CDR3 DNA sequence: TGCAGTGCTAGAGATCCCGGGGGAGGAGAGACCCAGTACTTC.

This clonotype was observed a few times. The V gene is TRBV2, the J gene TRBJ1-6, with D unclear. Germline V lookup: CDR1 SNHLY, CDR2 FYNNEI. Trimming left V 3 bases short and J 8 bases short, with 14 bases between. This CDR3 has 15 residues. The CDR3 DNA sequence: TGTGCCAGCAGTGATGGCAGGCCCGGTGATTCACCCCTCCACTTT. Amino acid sequence: CASSDGRPGDSPLHF. The full variable domain, rest sourced from reference TRBV2 and TRBJ1-6, is EPEVTQTPSHQVTQMGQEVILRCVPISNHLYFYWYRQILGQKVEFLVSFYNNEISEKSEIFDDQFSVERPDGSNFTLKIRSTKLEDSAMYFCASSDGRPGDSPLHFGNGTRLTVT.

The chain uses TRBV12-3 or TRBV12-4 and TRBJ2-1; D is uncertain. Between the trimmed V and J ends, which lost 5 bases and 5 bases, there was a span of 10 bases. CDR3 length: 13 amino acids. The CDR3 sequence: CASSVRADNEQFF. Written as DNA, the CDR3 is TGTGCCAGCAGTGTACGGGCGGACAATGAGCAGTTCTTC.

The V gene is TRBV20-1, the J gene TRBJ2-1, with D perhaps matching TRBD1 (6 bases). The J call may be faulty, since TRBJ2-7 better matches the DNA end. From germline, CDR1 is DFQATT and CDR2 SNEGSKA (reference sequence). The CDR3 spans 14 residues. DNA of the CDR3: TGCAGTGCTAGAGTGTGGGACAACTACAATGAGCAGTACTTC. Translated, it gives CSARVWDNYNEQYF.

V is TRBV18 and J is TRBJ1-2; D perhaps matches TRBD1 (5 bases). From germline, CDR1 is KGHSH and CDR2 LQKENI. The CDR3 extends over 15 amino acids. Trimming removed 8 bases from V and 2 bases from J, with 18 bases in between. CDR3: CASLPARGRNYGYTF. CDR3 nucleotide sequence: TGTGCCAGCCTACCCGCCCGGGGACGGAACTATGGCTACACCTTC.